This T cell receptor beta chain comes out of a study of CXCR3-negative and CXCR3-positive naive CD8 T cells. The sorter processed each CD8+ T cell subset in triplicate at over 250,000 cells apiece. UMI-labeled TRB cDNA libraries were prepared by 5' RACE. With the 5' RACE reads reprocessed, TCRdb shows one record per CDR3 protein and no DNA. This sample's table reports over 35,000 distinct CDR3 sequences. The CDR3 is made up of 17 amino acids. The germline gives CDR1 SQVTM, CDR2 ANQGSEA. This sequence originates from a human donor in good health. Some clones in this sample may be carry-over from other donors' samples. The V gene is TRBV29-1, the J gene TRBJ2-5; the TRBD2 assignment by TCRdb is unverifiable without DNA. The sample taken for sequencing was naive CXCR3- CD8+ T cells from blood. The subset: CD45RO-CCR7+CD27+CD95- naive CD8+ T cells lacking CXCR3 (TNR3-). The CDR3 spells CSVATPSDRLAGETQYF.